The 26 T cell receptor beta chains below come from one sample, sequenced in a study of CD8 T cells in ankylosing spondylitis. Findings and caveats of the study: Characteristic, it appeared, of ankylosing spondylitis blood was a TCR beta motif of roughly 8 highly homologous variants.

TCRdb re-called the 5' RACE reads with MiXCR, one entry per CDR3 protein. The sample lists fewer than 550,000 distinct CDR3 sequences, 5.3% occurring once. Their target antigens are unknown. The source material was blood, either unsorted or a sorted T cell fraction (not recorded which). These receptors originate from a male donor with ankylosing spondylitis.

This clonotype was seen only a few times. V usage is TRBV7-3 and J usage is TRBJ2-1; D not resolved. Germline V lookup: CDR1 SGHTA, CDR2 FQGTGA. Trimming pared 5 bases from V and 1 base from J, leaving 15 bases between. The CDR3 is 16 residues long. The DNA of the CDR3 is TGTGCCAGCAGCCCCTCAACAGATCCTTCCTACAATGAGCAGTTCTTC. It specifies CASSPSTDPSYNEQFF.

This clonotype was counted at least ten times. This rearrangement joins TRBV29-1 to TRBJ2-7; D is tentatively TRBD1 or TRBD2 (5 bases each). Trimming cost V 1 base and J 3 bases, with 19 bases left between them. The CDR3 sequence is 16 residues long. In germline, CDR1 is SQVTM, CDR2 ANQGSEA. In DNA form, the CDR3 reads TGCAGCGTTGAAGGACTTCTTGGGACGGCCCTCTACGAGCAGTACTTC. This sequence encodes CSVEGLLGTALYEQYF.

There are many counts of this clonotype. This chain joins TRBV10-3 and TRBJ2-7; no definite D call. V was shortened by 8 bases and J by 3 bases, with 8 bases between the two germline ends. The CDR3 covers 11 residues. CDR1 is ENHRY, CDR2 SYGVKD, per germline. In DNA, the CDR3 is TGTGCCATCGCGGCGAGCTACGAGCAGTACTTC. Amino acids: CAIAASYEQYF.

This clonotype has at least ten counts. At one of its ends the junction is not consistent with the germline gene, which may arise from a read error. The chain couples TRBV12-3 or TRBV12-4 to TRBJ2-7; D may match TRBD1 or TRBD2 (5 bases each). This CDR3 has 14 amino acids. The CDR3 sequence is CASSLSRGSHEQYF. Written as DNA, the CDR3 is TGTGCCAGCAGTTTATCACGGGGCTCCCACGAGCAGTACTTC.

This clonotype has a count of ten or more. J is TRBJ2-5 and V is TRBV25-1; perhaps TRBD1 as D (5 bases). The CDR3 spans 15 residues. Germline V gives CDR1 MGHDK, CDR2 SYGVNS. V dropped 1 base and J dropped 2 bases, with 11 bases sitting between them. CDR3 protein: CASSELDILQETQYF. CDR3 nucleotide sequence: TGTGCCAGCAGTGAATTGGACATTTTGCAAGAGACCCAGTACTTC.

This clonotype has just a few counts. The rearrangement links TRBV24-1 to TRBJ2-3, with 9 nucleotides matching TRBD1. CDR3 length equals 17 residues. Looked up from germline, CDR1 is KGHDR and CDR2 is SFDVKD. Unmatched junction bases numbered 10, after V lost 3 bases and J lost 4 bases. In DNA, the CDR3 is TGTGCCACCAGTGATGAAACGGGACAGGGTAGGGCAGATACGCAGTATTTT. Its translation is CATSDETGQGRADTQYF.

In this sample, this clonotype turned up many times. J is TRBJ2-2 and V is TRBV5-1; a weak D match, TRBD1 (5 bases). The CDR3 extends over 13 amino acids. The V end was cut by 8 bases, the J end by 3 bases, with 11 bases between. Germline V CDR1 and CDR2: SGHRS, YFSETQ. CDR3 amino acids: CASRIQDTGELFF. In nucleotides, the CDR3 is TGCGCCAGTAGAATACAGGACACCGGGGAGCTGTTTTTT.

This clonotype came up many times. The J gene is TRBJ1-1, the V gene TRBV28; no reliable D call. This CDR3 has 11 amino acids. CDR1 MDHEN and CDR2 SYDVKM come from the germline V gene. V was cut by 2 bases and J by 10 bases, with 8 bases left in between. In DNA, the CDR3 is TGTGCCAGCAGTTTAAGAGAGGGAGCTTTCTTT. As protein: CASSLREGAFF.

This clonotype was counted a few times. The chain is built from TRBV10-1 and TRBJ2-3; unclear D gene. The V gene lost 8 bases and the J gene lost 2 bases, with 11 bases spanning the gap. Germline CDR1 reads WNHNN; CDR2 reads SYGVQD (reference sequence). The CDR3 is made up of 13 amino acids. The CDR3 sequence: CASRGPNTDTQYF. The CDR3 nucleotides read TGCGCCAGCCGCGGACCCAACACAGATACGCAGTATTTT.

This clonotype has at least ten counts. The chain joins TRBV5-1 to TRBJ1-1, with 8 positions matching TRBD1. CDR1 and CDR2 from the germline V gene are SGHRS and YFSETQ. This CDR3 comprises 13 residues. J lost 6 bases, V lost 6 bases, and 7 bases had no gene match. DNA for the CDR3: TGCGCCAGCACCGGACAGGGTTTCGCTGAAGCTTTCTTT. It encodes CASTGQGFAEAFF.

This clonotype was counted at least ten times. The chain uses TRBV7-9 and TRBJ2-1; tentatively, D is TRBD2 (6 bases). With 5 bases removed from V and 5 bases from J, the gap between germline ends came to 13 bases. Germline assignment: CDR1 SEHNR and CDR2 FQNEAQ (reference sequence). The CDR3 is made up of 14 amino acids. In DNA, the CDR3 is TGTGCCAGCAGCACTCGGGACTTGCACAATGAGCAGTTCTTC. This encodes CASSTRDLHNEQFF. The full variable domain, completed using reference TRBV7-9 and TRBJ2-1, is DTGVSQNPRHKITKRGQNVTFRCDPISEHNRLYWYRQTLGQGPEFLTYFQNEAQLEKSRLLSDRFSAERPKGSFSTLEIQRTEQGDSAMYLCASSTRDLHNEQFFGPGTRLTVL.

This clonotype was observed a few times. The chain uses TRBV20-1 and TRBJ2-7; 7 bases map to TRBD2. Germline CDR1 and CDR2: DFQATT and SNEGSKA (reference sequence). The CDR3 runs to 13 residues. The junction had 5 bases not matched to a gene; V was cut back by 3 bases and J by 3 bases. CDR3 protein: CSASAGVGYEQYF. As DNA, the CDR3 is TGCAGTGCTAGCGCGGGGGTTGGCTACGAGCAGTACTTC.

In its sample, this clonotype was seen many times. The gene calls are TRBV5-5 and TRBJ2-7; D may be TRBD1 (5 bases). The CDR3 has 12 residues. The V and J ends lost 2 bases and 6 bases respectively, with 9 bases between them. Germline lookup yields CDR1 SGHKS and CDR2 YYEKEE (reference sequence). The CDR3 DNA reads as TGTGCCAGCAGCTTAACTGGGGCCGAGCAGTACTTC. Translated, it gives CASSLTGAEQYF.

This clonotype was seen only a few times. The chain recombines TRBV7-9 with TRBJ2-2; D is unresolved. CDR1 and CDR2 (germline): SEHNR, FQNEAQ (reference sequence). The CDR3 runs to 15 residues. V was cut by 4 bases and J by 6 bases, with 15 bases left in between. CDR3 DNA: TGTGCCAGCAGCTCGACAAACCTACTTCCCGGGGAGCTGTTTTTT. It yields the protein CASSSTNLLPGELFF.

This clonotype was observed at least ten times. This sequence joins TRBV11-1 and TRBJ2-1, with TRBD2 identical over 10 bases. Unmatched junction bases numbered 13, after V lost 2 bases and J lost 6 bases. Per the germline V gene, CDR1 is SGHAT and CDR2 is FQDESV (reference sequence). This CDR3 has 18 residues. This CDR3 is CASSLTIAGGVVFNEQFF. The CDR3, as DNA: TGTGCCAGCAGCTTAACTATAGCGGGAGGAGTTGTATTCAATGAGCAGTTCTTC.

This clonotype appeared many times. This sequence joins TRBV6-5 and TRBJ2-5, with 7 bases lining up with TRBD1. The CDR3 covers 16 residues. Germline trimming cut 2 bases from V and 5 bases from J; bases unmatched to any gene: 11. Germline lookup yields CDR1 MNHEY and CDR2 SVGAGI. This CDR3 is CASSYETGFRPETQYF. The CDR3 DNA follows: TGTGCCAGCAGTTACGAGACAGGGTTCCGTCCCGAGACCCAGTACTTC.

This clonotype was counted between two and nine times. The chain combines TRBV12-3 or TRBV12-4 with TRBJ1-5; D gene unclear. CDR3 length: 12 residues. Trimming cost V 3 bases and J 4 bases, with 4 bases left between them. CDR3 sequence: CASSFQNQPQHF. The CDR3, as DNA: TGTGCCAGCAGTTTTCAGAATCAGCCCCAGCATTTT.

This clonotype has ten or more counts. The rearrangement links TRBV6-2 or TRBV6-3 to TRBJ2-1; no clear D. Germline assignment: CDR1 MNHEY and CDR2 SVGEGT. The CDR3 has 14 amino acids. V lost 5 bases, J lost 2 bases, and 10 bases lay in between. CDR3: CASSLLGAYNEQFF. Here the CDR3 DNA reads TGTGCCAGCAGTCTACTGGGTGCCTACAATGAGCAGTTCTTC.

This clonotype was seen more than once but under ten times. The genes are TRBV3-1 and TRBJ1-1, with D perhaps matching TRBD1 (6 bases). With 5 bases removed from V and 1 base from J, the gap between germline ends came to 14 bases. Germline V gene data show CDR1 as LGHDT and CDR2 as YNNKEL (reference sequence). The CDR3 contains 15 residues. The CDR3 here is CASSAQTGRNTEAFF. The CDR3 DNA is TGTGCCAGCAGCGCCCAAACAGGGAGGAACACTGAAGCTTTCTTT.

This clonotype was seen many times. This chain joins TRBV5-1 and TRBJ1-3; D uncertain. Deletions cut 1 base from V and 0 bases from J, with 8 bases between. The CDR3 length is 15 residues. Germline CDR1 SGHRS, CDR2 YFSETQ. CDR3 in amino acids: CASSLYQSSGNTIYF. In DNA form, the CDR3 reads TGCGCCAGCAGCTTGTACCAAAGCTCTGGAAACACCATATATTTT. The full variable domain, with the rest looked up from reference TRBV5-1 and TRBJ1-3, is KAGVTQTPRYLIKTRGQQVTLSCSPISGHRSVSWYQQTPGQGLQFLFEYFSETQRNKGNFPGRFSGRQFSNSRSEMNVSTLELGDSALYLCASSLYQSSGNTIYFGEGSWLTVV.

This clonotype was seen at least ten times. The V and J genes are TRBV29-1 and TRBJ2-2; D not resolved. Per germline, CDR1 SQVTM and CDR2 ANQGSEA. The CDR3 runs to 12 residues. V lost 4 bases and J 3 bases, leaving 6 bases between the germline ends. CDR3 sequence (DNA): TGCAGCGTTGGGGTTTACACCGGGGAGCTGTTTTTT. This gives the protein CSVGVYTGELFF.

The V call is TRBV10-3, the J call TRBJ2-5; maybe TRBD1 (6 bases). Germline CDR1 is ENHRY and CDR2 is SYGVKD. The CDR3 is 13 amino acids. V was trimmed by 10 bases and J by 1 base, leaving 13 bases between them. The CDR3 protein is CANNSDSQETQYF. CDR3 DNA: TGTGCCAACAATTCGGACAGCCAAGAGACCCAGTACTTC.

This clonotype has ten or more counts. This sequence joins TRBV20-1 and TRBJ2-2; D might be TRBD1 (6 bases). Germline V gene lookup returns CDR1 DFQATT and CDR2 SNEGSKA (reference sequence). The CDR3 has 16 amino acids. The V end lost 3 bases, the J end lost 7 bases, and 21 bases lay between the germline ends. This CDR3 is CSARDSGTPVGGELFF. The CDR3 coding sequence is TGCAGTGCTAGGGATTCCGGGACACCCGTGGGCGGGGAGCTGTTTTTT.

DNA of the CDR3: TGTGCTAGAAGCCAAGAGGGGCCAGTGGGAGCTTTCTTT. Translated, it gives CARSQEGPVGAFF. The chain employs TRBV4-2 and TRBJ1-1; D is perhaps TRBD1 (5 bases). The CDR3 sequence is 13 residues long. Germline V gene lookup returns CDR1 LGHNA and CDR2 YNFKEQ.

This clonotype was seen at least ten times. The chain's CDR3 is CSVETQGIRVGQFF. For the CDR3, the DNA is TGCAGCGTTGAAACCCAGGGGATCAGGGTGGGGCAGTTCTTC. This chain uses TRBV29-1 with TRBJ2-1; D is perhaps TRBD1 (6 bases). Germline assignment: CDR1 SQVTM and CDR2 ANQGSEA. V was trimmed by 2 bases and J by 12 bases, leaving 20 bases between them. There are 14 residues in the CDR3.

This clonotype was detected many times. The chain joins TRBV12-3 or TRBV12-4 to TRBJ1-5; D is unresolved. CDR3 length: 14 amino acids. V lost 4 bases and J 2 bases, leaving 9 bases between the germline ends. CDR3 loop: CASSYREGNQPQHF. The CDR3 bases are TGTGCCAGCAGTTACCGGGAGGGCAATCAGCCCCAGCATTTT.